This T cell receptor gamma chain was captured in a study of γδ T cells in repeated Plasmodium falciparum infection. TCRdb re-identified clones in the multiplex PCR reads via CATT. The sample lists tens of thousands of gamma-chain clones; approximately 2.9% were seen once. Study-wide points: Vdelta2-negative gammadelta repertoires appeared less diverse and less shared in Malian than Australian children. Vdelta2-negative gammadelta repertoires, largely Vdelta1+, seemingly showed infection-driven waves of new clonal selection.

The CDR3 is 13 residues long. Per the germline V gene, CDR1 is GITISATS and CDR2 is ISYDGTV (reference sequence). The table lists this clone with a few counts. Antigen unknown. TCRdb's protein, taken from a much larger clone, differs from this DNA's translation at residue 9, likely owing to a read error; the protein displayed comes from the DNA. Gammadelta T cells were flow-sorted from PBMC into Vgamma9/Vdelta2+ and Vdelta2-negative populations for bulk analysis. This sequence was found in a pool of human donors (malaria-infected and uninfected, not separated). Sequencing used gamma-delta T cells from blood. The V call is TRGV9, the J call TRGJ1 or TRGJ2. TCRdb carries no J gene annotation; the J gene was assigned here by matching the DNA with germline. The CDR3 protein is CALWEDSYNKKLF. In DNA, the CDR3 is TGTGCCTTGTGGGAGGACAGTTATAATAAGAAACTCTTT.